The sample holds many counts of the clone carrying this T cell receptor beta chain. Library preparation (for TCRbeta) was performed with unique molecular identifiers. TCRdb recomputed calls from the PCR reads with MiXCR, one row per CDR3 protein. The table has just over 70,000 distinct CDR3 sequences, just under 7.5% seen once. The data originate from a study of T-cell reconstitution after alpha-beta-depleted transplantation in children. CDR1 and CDR2 from the germline V gene are LGHDT and YNNKEL (reference sequence). V was clipped by 0 bases and J by 0 bases, with 7 bases between them. The CDR3 covers 15 residues.

The material was PBMCs from the stem cell graft donor, obtained from the stem cell graft. The chain carries TRBV3-1 and TRBJ2-3; the D is unclear. This clonotype originated in a human donor who donated a stem cell graft to a child with acute lymphoblastic leukemia. CDR3 region: CASSQDPDSTDTQYF. The CDR3 DNA sequence: TGTGCCAGCAGCCAAGATCCCGATAGCACAGATACGCAGTATTTT.